The 16 T cell receptor beta chains listed next were all sequenced from one sample in a study of blood T cell repertoires in COVID-19. Sequencing was performed with immunoSEQ multiplex PCR; in TCRdb, only in-frame clones are kept and a portion is missing. The data show a few hundred thousand clones, approximately 92% seen once. Source material: peripheral blood. These receptors all come from a middle-aged woman who had recovered from COVID-19.

The J gene is TRBJ1-2, the V gene TRBV6-1, with D possibly being TRBD1 (5 bases). Per germline, CDR1 MNHNS and CDR2 SASEGT. This CDR3 contains 16 residues. V lost 4 bases, J lost 4 bases, and 19 bases lay in between. For the CDR3, the DNA is TGTGCCAGCAGTGTTGCCTCGGGCAGGGAGGTCTATGGCTACACCTTC. This translates into CASSVASGREVYGYTF.

The chain has TRBV10-1 and TRBJ2-2; the match to TRBD2 covers 8 bases. The germline gives CDR1 WNHNN, CDR2 SYGVQD (reference sequence). This CDR3 region has 15 residues. Trimming cost V 5 bases and J 6 bases; bases outside gene matches: 8. The DNA for the CDR3 is TGCGCCAGCAGTCCCGGGACTAGTCGGGCCGGGGAGCTGTTTTTT. It encodes CASSPGTSRAGELFF.

V gene TRBV21-1 combines with J gene TRBJ2-5; the table gives TRBD2 as D, unverified against the DNA. TRBV21-1 is a pseudogene. This CDR3 region has 15 residues. CDR3 protein: CASSAEGLAKETQYF. In nucleotides, the CDR3 is TGTGCCAGCAGCGCCGAGGGACTAGCGAAAGAGACCCAGTACTTC.

The chain carries TRBV5-4 and TRBJ1-3; D is perhaps TRBD1 (6 bases). This CDR3 has 14 amino acids. The V gene's germline CDR1 is SGHNT and CDR2 YYREEE (reference sequence). V was pared by 3 bases and J by 2 bases, with 9 bases between. In nucleotides, the CDR3 is TGTGCCAGCAGCTCCCAGGGGCCTGGAAACACCATATATTTT. Translation gives CASSSQGPGNTIYF.

The chain employs TRBV7-7 and TRBJ2-5; possibly TRBD2 for D (6 bases). The CDR3 runs 16 residues. Trimming pared 1 base from V and 5 bases from J, leaving 17 bases between. Germline CDR1 SSHAT, CDR2 FNYEAQ (reference sequence). This CDR3 is CASSLGRRRGEETQYF. Written as DNA, the CDR3 is TGTGCCAGCAGCTTAGGTCGCCGGCGGGGAGAGGAGACCCAGTACTTC.

The chain carries TRBV6-1 and TRBJ1-1; a weak D match, TRBD1 (5 bases). Germline assignment: CDR1 MNHNS and CDR2 SASEGT. The CDR3 extends over 15 amino acids. V was trimmed by 2 bases and J by 2 bases, leaving 12 bases between them. The CDR3 sequence is CASSERGRPNTEAFF. CDR3 in DNA: TGTGCCAGCAGTGAAAGGGGCAGACCTAACACTGAAGCTTTCTTT.

The V call is TRBV24-1, the J call TRBJ2-5, with TRBD1 matching 7 bases. This CDR3 contains 15 residues. The trim removed 9 bases at V and 1 base at J, leaving 10 bases unmatched. Germline V CDR1 and CDR2: KGHDR, SFDVKD. The CDR3 here is CATRARQGPQETQYF. The CDR3 DNA reads as TGTGCCACCCGCGCACGACAGGGCCCCCAAGAGACCCAGTACTTC.

The chain carries TRBV30 and TRBJ2-3, with 12 positions matching TRBD1. CDR1 is GTSNPN, CDR2 SVGIG, per germline (reference sequence). J was trimmed by 6 bases and V by 2 bases; bases with no gene match: 6. CDR3 length equals 15 residues. CDR3 protein: CAWSRDRGRPDTQYF. DNA for the CDR3: TGTGCCTGGAGTAGGGACAGGGGGCGGCCCGATACGCAGTATTTT. The full variable domain, with the rest looked up from reference TRBV30 and TRBJ2-3, is SQTIHQWPATLVQPVGSPLSLECTVEGTSNPNLYWYRQAAGRGLQLLFYSVGIGQISSEVPQNLSASRPQDRQFILSSKKLLLSDSGFYLCAWSRDRGRPDTQYFGPGTRLTVL.

The gene calls are TRBV6-5 and TRBJ1-6, with D hard to call. The CDR3 covers 14 residues. Trimming took 7 bases from V and 9 from J, leaving 16 bases between them. Per the germline V gene, CDR1 is MNHEY and CDR2 is SVGAGI. CDR3 sequence reads: CASTELAGGSPLHF. The CDR3 DNA reads as TGTGCCAGCACCGAACTTGCTGGCGGTTCACCCCTCCACTTT.

This chain joins TRBV28 and TRBJ1-4; D gene unclear. V lost 4 bases, J lost 5 bases, and 11 bases lay in between. Germline V CDR1 and CDR2: MDHEN, SYDVKM. The CDR3 has 14 amino acids. In DNA form, the CDR3 reads TGTGCCAGCAGTTCAGGCCAGCCGAATGAAAAACTGTTTTTT. This gives the protein CASSSGQPNEKLFF.

CDR3 sequence: CASSVGTSVTDTQYF. The CDR3 region has the DNA TGTGCCAGCAGCGTAGGGACTAGCGTTACAGATACGCAGTATTTT. This chain connects TRBV9 to TRBJ2-3; 9 bases line up with TRBD2. The V segment lost 0 bases and the J segment 3 bases; nucleotides outside the gene matches: 2. Germline CDR1 SGDLS, CDR2 YYNGEE. The CDR3 covers 15 residues.

J is TRBJ2-5 and V is TRBV6-5; 10 bases line up with TRBD1. The CDR3 covers 14 residues. The junction had 5 bases not matched to a gene; V was cut back by 5 bases and J by 5 bases. The germline CDR1 and CDR2 sequences are MNHEY and SVGAGI. The CDR3 region is CASSKGQGWETQYF. CDR3 in DNA: TGTGCCAGCAGTAAGGGACAGGGGTGGGAGACCCAGTACTTC.

This chain joins TRBV30 and TRBJ2-5, with D possibly being TRBD2 (6 bases). The germline V gene has CDR1 GTSNPN and CDR2 SVGIG (reference sequence). Trimming shortened V by 2 bases and J by 5 bases, and 21 bases separated the two germline ends. This CDR3 spans 16 amino acids. The CDR3 DNA is TGTGCCTGGAGTACCGGACTATCGGGTTTATGGGAGACCCAGTACTTC. Translation: CAWSTGLSGLWETQYF.

The chain employs TRBV7-6 and TRBJ2-3; TRBD2 matches 11 bases. Losses at the gene ends were 6 bases for V and 3 bases for J; bases not matched to a gene: 5. This CDR3 is built from 15 residues. CDR1 is SGHVS, CDR2 FNYEAQ, per germline. CDR3 DNA sequence: TGTGCCAGCAGACTAGGGACTAGCGGAACAGATACGCAGTATTTT. This sequence encodes CASRLGTSGTDTQYF.

The V gene is TRBV5-4, the J gene TRBJ1-1, with a possible D match to TRBD1 (6 bases). This CDR3 has 15 residues. Germline-derived CDR1 and CDR2 are SGHNT and YYREEE (reference sequence). V was pared by 4 bases and J by 5 bases, with 18 bases between. For the CDR3, the DNA is TGTGCCAGCAGCCCCCTACAGGGTATAAGGACTGAAGCTTTCTTT. This codes for CASSPLQGIRTEAFF.

The rearrangement uses TRBV24-1 and TRBJ2-1; D is perhaps TRBD2 (6 bases). The CDR3 is 15 residues long. Germline CDR1 KGHDR, CDR2 SFDVKD. Deletions cut 5 bases from V and 5 bases from J, with 15 bases between. The CDR3 reads CATSVGGILNNEQFF. The CDR3, as DNA: TGTGCCACCAGTGTGGGCGGGATTCTAAACAATGAGCAGTTCTTC.